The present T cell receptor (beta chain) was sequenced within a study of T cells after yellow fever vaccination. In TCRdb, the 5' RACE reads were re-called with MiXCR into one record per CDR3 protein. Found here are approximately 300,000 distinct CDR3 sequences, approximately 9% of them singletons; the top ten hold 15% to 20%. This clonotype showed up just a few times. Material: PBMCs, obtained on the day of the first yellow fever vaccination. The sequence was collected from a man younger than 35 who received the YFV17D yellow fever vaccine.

As DNA, the CDR3 is TGTGCCAGCAGCGCCGGGACAGGGGCGTCGAATGGCTACACCTTC. This encodes CASSAGTGASNGYTF. The chain uses TRBV7-2 and TRBJ1-2, with 10 bases identical to TRBD1. Looked up from germline, CDR1 is SGHTA and CDR2 is FQGNSA. The CDR3 loop spans 15 amino acids. The trim removed 5 bases at V and 6 bases at J, leaving 9 bases unmatched. Full variable domain (outside the CDR3, taken from reference TRBV7-2 and TRBJ1-2): GAGVSQSPSNKVTEKGKDVELRCDPISGHTALYWYRQSLGQGLEFLIYFQGNSAPDKSGLPSDRFSAERTGGSVSTLTIQRTQQEDSAVYLCASSAGTGASNGYTFGSGTRLTVV.